A selection of T cell receptor beta chains follows, all from one sample in a study of blood T cell repertoires in COVID-19. The method was immunoSEQ multiplex PCR; TCRdb's version includes in-frame clones alone and lacks a portion of them. The table includes roughly 320,000 clones, 85% detected once. The sequenced sample consisted of peripheral blood. Source of these receptors: a human donor in a cohort sampled during active COVID-19. Each CDR3 is given with its conserved first and last residue. D genes are given only for firm matches. For some rows the clone size is stated as once, few or many, or as a class when expanded; others skip it.

J gene: TRBJ2-2; D gene: -; clone size: few; V gene: TRBV9; CDR3 protein: CASSTDRNTGELFF; CDR3 DNA: TGTGCCAGCAGCACGGACAGGAACACCGGGGAGCTGTTTTTT
J gene: TRBJ2-7; D gene: TRBD1; clone size: -; V gene: TRBV15; CDR3 protein: CATSRDPGGFYEQYF; CDR3 DNA: TGTGCCACCAGCAGAGATCCAGGGGGCTTCTACGAGCAGTACTTC
J gene: TRBJ2-1; D gene: TRBD2; clone size: -; V gene: TRBV18; CDR3 protein: CASSLSGGAHEQFF; CDR3 DNA: TGTGCCAGCTCACTTAGCGGGGGGGCCCATGAGCAGTTCTTC
J gene: TRBJ1-1; D gene: -; clone size: -; V gene: TRBV18; CDR3 protein: CASSPITPGLGTEAFF; CDR3 DNA: TGTGCCAGCTCACCTATAACTCCGGGATTAGGGACTGAAGCTTTCTTT
J gene: TRBJ1-1; D gene: -; clone size: -; V gene: TRBV2; CDR3 protein: CASSFDRFDTEAFF; CDR3 DNA: TGTGCCAGCAGTTTCGACAGGTTTGACACTGAAGCTTTCTTT
J gene: TRBJ2-1; D gene: TRBD1; clone size: -; V gene: TRBV11-2; CDR3 protein: CASSLGQGNEQFF; CDR3 DNA: TGTGCCAGCAGCTTAGGACAGGGCAATGAGCAGTTCTTC
J gene: TRBJ1-4; D gene: TRBD1; clone size: -; V gene: TRBV24-1; CDR3 protein: CATSPGGEKLFF; CDR3 DNA: TGTGCCACCAGTCCAGGGGGTGAAAAACTGTTTTTT
J gene: TRBJ2-2; D gene: TRBD1; clone size: -; V gene: TRBV24-1; CDR3 protein: CATSDPRTGPTGELFF; CDR3 DNA: TGTGCCACCAGTGATCCACGGACAGGGCCCACCGGGGAGCTGTTTTTT
J gene: TRBJ1-1; D gene: -; clone size: -; V gene: TRBV19; CDR3 protein: CASSIGQRNTEAFF; CDR3 DNA: TGTGCCAGTAGTATTGGGCAACGGAACACTGAAGCTTTCTTT
J gene: TRBJ2-7; D gene: -; clone size: -; V gene: TRBV6-5; CDR3 protein: CATTQDSYEQYF; CDR3 DNA: TGTGCCACCACTCAGGACTCCTACGAGCAGTACTTC
J gene: TRBJ2-3; D gene: TRBD1; clone size: -; V gene: TRBV11-3; CDR3 protein: CASSFGQGLADTQYF; CDR3 DNA: TGTGCCAGCAGCTTTGGACAGGGCTTGGCAGATACGCAGTATTTT
J gene: TRBJ2-7; D gene: TRBD2; clone size: -; V gene: TRBV5-4; CDR3 protein: CASSLTAGVNEQYF; CDR3 DNA: TGTGCCAGCAGCCTCACGGCGGGGGTAAACGAGCAGTACTTC
J gene: TRBJ2-7; D gene: -; clone size: -; V gene: TRBV5-1; CDR3 protein: CASSLRAGHPYEQYF; CDR3 DNA: TGCGCCAGCAGCTTGAGGGCAGGGCATCCCTACGAGCAGTACTTC
J gene: TRBJ2-1; D gene: TRBD2; clone size: -; V gene: TRBV10-3; CDR3 protein: CAISLAGGMNEQFF; CDR3 DNA: TGTGCCATCAGTTTAGCGGGGGGGATGAATGAGCAGTTCTTC
J gene: TRBJ2-7; D gene: -; clone size: few; V gene: TRBV7-8; CDR3 protein: CASSSNGTGAYEQYF; CDR3 DNA: TGTGCCAGCAGCTCCAACGGGACGGGAGCCTACGAGCAGTACTTC
J gene: TRBJ2-2; D gene: -; clone size: -; V gene: TRBV6-5; CDR3 protein: CASTRGAGELFF; CDR3 DNA: TGTGCCAGCACTCGGGGTGCCGGGGAGCTGTTTTTT
J gene: TRBJ1-2; D gene: TRBD1; clone size: once; V gene: TRBV18; CDR3 protein: CASSESKGQTSNYGYTF; CDR3 DNA: TGTGCCAGCTCCGAATCAAAGGGACAGACTTCTAACTATGGCTACACCTTC
J gene: TRBJ1-1; D gene: -; clone size: -; V gene: TRBV5-1; CDR3 protein: CASRARTPMNTEAFF; CDR3 DNA: TGCGCCAGCCGGGCAAGGACACCCATGAACACTGAAGCTTTCTTT
J gene: TRBJ2-7; D gene: -; clone size: -; V gene: TRBV10-1; CDR3 protein: CASSDFRGDEQYF; CDR3 DNA: TGCGCCAGCAGTGATTTCAGGGGCGACGAGCAGTACTTC
J gene: TRBJ1-5; D gene: TRBD1; clone size: -; V gene: TRBV27; CDR3 protein: CASSLGRGQGGGSNQPQHF; CDR3 DNA: TGTGCCAGCAGTTTAGGTAGAGGACAGGGAGGAGGTAGCAATCAGCCCCAGCATTTT
J gene: TRBJ1-2; D gene: TRBD1; clone size: -; V gene: TRBV27; CDR3 protein: CASTSLQGANYGYTF; CDR3 DNA: TGTGCCAGCACCTCGTTACAGGGGGCTAACTATGGCTACACCTTC
J gene: TRBJ1-2; D gene: -; clone size: few; V gene: TRBV12-3/TRBV12-4; CDR3 protein: CASSDRDYGYTF; CDR3 DNA: TGTGCCAGCAGCGACAGAGACTATGGCTACACCTTC
J gene: TRBJ2-1; D gene: TRBD2; clone size: -; V gene: TRBV24-1; CDR3 protein: CATSDYSGGTYNEQFF; CDR3 DNA: TGTGCCACCAGTGATTATAGCGGGGGGACCTACAATGAGCAGTTCTTC
J gene: TRBJ2-5; D gene: TRBD2; clone size: -; V gene: TRBV18; CDR3 protein: CASSPPLAVQETQYF; CDR3 DNA: TGTGCCAGCTCACCACCCCTAGCGGTCCAAGAGACCCAGTACTTC
J gene: TRBJ1-4; D gene: TRBD1; clone size: -; V gene: TRBV6-5; CDR3 protein: CASKLQGAGEKLFF; CDR3 DNA: TGTGCCAGCAAACTACAGGGGGCCGGGGAAAAACTGTTTTTT
J gene: TRBJ1-2; D gene: -; clone size: -; V gene: TRBV6-2/TRBV6-3; CDR3 protein: CASSYSSRAGYTF; CDR3 DNA: TGTGCCAGCAGTTACTCGAGCAGGGCCGGCTACACCTTC
J gene: TRBJ1-3; D gene: -; clone size: -; V gene: TRBV5-1; CDR3 protein: CASSKGSPGNTIYF; CDR3 DNA: TGCGCCAGCAGCAAAGGGAGCCCTGGAAACACCATATATTTT
J gene: TRBJ1-1; D gene: -; clone size: -; V gene: TRBV14; CDR3 protein: CASSQNQGLTEAFF; CDR3 DNA: TGTGCCAGCAGCCAAAATCAGGGCTTAACTGAAGCTTTCTTT
J gene: TRBJ1-5; D gene: TRBD1; clone size: -; V gene: TRBV7-2; CDR3 protein: CASSFGDRSNQPQHF; CDR3 DNA: TGTGCCAGCAGCTTTGGGGACAGGAGCAATCAGCCCCAGCATTTT
J gene: TRBJ2-7; D gene: -; clone size: once; V gene: TRBV10-3; CDR3 protein: CAISDRAVDEQYF; CDR3 DNA: TGTGCCATCAGTGACAGGGCGGTGGACGAGCAGTACTTC
J gene: TRBJ2-5; D gene: -; clone size: -; V gene: TRBV18; CDR3 protein: CASSQTNQETQYF; CDR3 DNA: TGTGCCAGCTCACAGACAAACCAAGAGACCCAGTACTTC
J gene: TRBJ1-4; D gene: -; clone size: -; V gene: TRBV2; CDR3 protein: CASSEAQISNEKLFF; CDR3 DNA: TGTGCCAGCAGTGAGGCCCAGATCTCGAATGAAAAACTGTTTTTT
J gene: TRBJ1-5; D gene: -; clone size: -; V gene: TRBV4-2; CDR3 protein: CASSQGVGSYSNQPQHF; CDR3 DNA: TGTGCCAGCAGCCAAGGGGTCGGGAGCTATAGCAATCAGCCCCAGCATTTT
J gene: TRBJ2-7; D gene: -; clone size: -; V gene: TRBV27; CDR3 protein: CASSLSATAPYEQYF; CDR3 DNA: TGTGCCAGCAGTTTATCCGCGACAGCCCCCTACGAGCAGTACTTC
J gene: TRBJ2-3; D gene: -; clone size: -; V gene: TRBV5-6; CDR3 protein: CASSYLQGREDTQYF; CDR3 DNA: TGTGCCAGCAGCTATCTACAAGGGCGGGAAGATACGCAGTATTTT
J gene: TRBJ1-2; D gene: -; clone size: -; V gene: TRBV19; CDR3 protein: CASSIRQVSNYGYTF; CDR3 DNA: TGTGCCAGTAGTATAAGGCAGGTTTCTAACTATGGCTACACCTTC
J gene: TRBJ1-3; D gene: -; clone size: -; V gene: TRBV7-8; CDR3 protein: CASRATGTSGNTIYF; CDR3 DNA: TGTGCCAGCAGGGCCACAGGTACCTCTGGAAACACCATATATTTT
J gene: TRBJ2-7; D gene: -; clone size: -; V gene: TRBV7-9; CDR3 protein: CASSLVDSPSYEQYF; CDR3 DNA: TGTGCCAGCAGCTTAGTTGACTCCCCCTCCTACGAGCAGTACTTC
J gene: TRBJ2-6; D gene: -; clone size: once; V gene: TRBV10-3; CDR3 protein: CAISESPGYSGANVLTF; CDR3 DNA: TGTGCCATCAGTGAGTCGCCAGGATACTCTGGGGCCAACGTCCTGACTTTC
J gene: TRBJ2-2; D gene: TRBD1; clone size: few; V gene: TRBV28; CDR3 protein: CASSTGDTGELFF; CDR3 DNA: TGTGCCAGCAGTACAGGGGACACCGGGGAGCTGTTTTTT
J gene: TRBJ2-7; D gene: TRBD2; clone size: -; V gene: TRBV11-2; CDR3 protein: CASSPGLAGSSYEQYF; CDR3 DNA: TGTGCCAGCAGCCCGGGACTAGCGGGGAGCTCCTACGAGCAGTACTTC
J gene: TRBJ2-2; D gene: -; clone size: -; V gene: TRBV5-1; CDR3 protein: CASTQSRASGELFF; CDR3 DNA: TGCGCCAGCACTCAGAGCAGGGCCTCCGGGGAGCTGTTTTTT
J gene: TRBJ1-4; D gene: TRBD1; clone size: -; V gene: TRBV19; CDR3 protein: CASSGSGTGDEKLFF; CDR3 DNA: TGTGCCAGTAGTGGCTCCGGGACAGGGGATGAAAAACTGTTTTTT